What follows are 18 T cell receptor beta chains derived from one specimen sequenced in a study of blood T cell repertoires in COVID-19 (dated by TCRdb to the early 2020s). Receptor amplification or capture employed the immunoSEQ multiplex PCR assay. TCRdb carries this immuneACCESS record with in-frame sequences only. Its versions omit some clonotypes, under half of them owing to an unresolved V gene in the studies checked, with the rest unexplained. Counted in this sample were 190,000 or so clones; approximately 90% of them appeared once. 0.85% to 0.95% of the sample is in the top ten clones. Sequencing was carried out using peripheral blood. The receptors come from a woman younger than 30 who had recovered from COVID-19.

The chain combines TRBV4-3 with TRBJ2-7, with D perhaps matching TRBD2 (5 bases). CDR1 and CDR2 (germline): LGHNA, YSLEER. Trimming pared 0 bases from V and 7 bases from J, leaving 10 bases between. This CDR3 region has 13 residues. Here the CDR3 DNA reads TGCGCCAGCAGCCAAGATTTGGACTGGGAGCAGTACTTC. Protein product: CASSQDLDWEQYF.

The chain couples TRBV7-2 to TRBJ2-5; maybe TRBD1 (5 bases). The CDR3 loop spans 14 amino acids. Germline CDR1 is SGHTA and CDR2 is FQGNSA. V was cut by 8 bases and J by 1 base, with 14 bases left in between. Here the CDR3 reads CASGYGALQETQYF. The CDR3 bases are TGTGCCAGCGGGTATGGGGCCCTCCAAGAGACCCAGTACTTC.

The chain links TRBV10-3 to TRBJ1-6; 7 positions match TRBD1. Germline V gives CDR1 ENHRY, CDR2 SYGVKD. This CDR3 comprises 14 residues. Trimming took 10 bases from V and 7 from J; bases not matched to a gene: 10. CDR3 sequence: CATHPGQPNSPLHF. CDR3 coding DNA: TGTGCCACCCACCCGGGACAGCCGAATTCACCCCTCCACTTT.

In its sample, this clone was seen a few times. V and J are TRBV12-3 or TRBV12-4 and TRBJ1-2; D unresolved. This CDR3 contains 12 residues. Trimming stripped 5 bases from V and 0 bases from J, with 4 bases between. CDR3 amino acids: CASSAANYGYTF. CDR3 nucleotides: TGTGCCAGCAGTGCAGCTAACTATGGCTACACCTTC.

The rearrangement links TRBV14 to TRBJ2-7; TRBD2 might be the D (7 bases). Trimming removed 1 base at V and 5 bases at J, with 12 bases between. The length of the CDR3 is 14 residues. Germline V gene data show CDR1 as SGHDN and CDR2 as FVKESK. CDR3 coding DNA: TGTGCCAGCAGCCAAGGAGGGGGGGCTGACGAGCAGTACGTC. It encodes CASSQGGGADEQYV.

This clone has just one count. The chain uses TRBV10-3 and TRBJ2-7, with TRBD1 matching 8 bases. This CDR3 has 13 residues. V lost 8 bases to trimming and J lost 1 base; unmatched junction nucleotides: 4. Germline V gene data show CDR1 as ENHRY and CDR2 as SYGVKD. CDR3 sequence reads: CAIGGTGSYEQYF. DNA for the CDR3: TGTGCCATCGGGGGGACAGGATCCTACGAGCAGTACTTC.

In this sample, this clone turned up a few times. This sequence joins TRBV5-6 and TRBJ1-2, with 8 bases that match TRBD1. Germline CDR1 SGHDT, CDR2 YYEEEE. The length of the CDR3 is 16 residues. After removal of 0 bases from V and 4 bases from J, the junction contained 8 bases not matched to a gene. The CDR3 region is CASSLADQGAIYGYTF. The CDR3 DNA is TGTGCCAGCAGCTTGGCTGATCAGGGGGCAATCTATGGCTACACCTTC.

J is TRBJ1-5 and V is TRBV19; no firm D call. CDR1 and CDR2 from the germline V gene are LNHDA and SQIVND (reference sequence). The CDR3 sequence is 15 residues long. Between the trimmed V and J ends, which lost 6 bases and 3 bases, there was a span of 15 bases. DNA of the CDR3: TGTGCCAGTAGAGATAACAGCTATATCAATCAGCCCCAGCATTTT. Translated: CASRDNSYINQPQHF.

This clone was recorded a few times. This chain connects TRBV6-1 to TRBJ2-7; tentative D call: TRBD1 (7 bases). The germline V gene has CDR1 MNHNS and CDR2 SASEGT. This CDR3 is built from 14 residues. The V end was cut by 3 bases, the J end by 8 bases, with 17 bases between. The CDR3 bases are TGTGCCAGCAGTGAGGGACAGCCAGGGGGGAAGCAGTACGTC. Encoded protein: CASSEGQPGGKQYV.

In the case of this clone: One end of the junction is discordant with germline, which a read error may explain. The chain combines TRBV2 with TRBJ2-5; 11 bases are shared with TRBD2. Per the germline V gene, CDR1 is SNHLY and CDR2 is FYNNEI. The CDR3 contains 14 residues. CDR3 bases: TGTGCCAGCTACCGAAGACTAGCGGGGAGGCCCCCCCACTTC. The encoded protein is CASYRRLAGRPPHF.

The chain carries TRBV6-5 and TRBJ2-7; D uncertain. Looked up from germline, CDR1 is MNHEY and CDR2 is SVGAGI. This CDR3 has 10 residues. V dropped 11 bases and J dropped 4 bases, with 9 bases sitting between them. As DNA, the CDR3 is TGTGCCCTAGGCCTTTACGAGCAGTACTTC. Translation gives CALGLYEQYF.

This clone occurred once. The gene calls are TRBV6-6 and TRBJ1-2; 7 bases line up with TRBD1. Germline-derived CDR1 and CDR2 are MNHNY and SVGAGI (reference sequence). The CDR3 sequence is 15 residues long. Trimming removed 8 bases from V and 0 bases from J; junction bases left unmatched: 9. The CDR3 spells CASGLGTATNYGYTF. The CDR3 bases are TGTGCCAGCGGCCTAGGGACAGCCACTAACTATGGCTACACCTTC.

The chain has TRBV18 and TRBJ2-1; TRBD2 aligns across 12 bases. Germline lookup yields CDR1 KGHSH and CDR2 LQKENI. The CDR3 is 17 amino acids. Trimming at V came to 5 bases and at J to 7 bases, leaving 12 bases not matched to a gene. In DNA form, the CDR3 reads TGTGCCAGCTCAACAGGGACTAGCGGGCTCGGGGGGAATGAGCAGTTCTTC. Its translation: CASSTGTSGLGGNEQFF.

The rearrangement uses TRBV9 and TRBJ2-1; 12 bases align to TRBD2. Germline trimming cut 2 bases from V and 6 bases from J; bases unmatched to any gene: 9. Germline V CDR1 and CDR2: SGDLS, YYNGEE. The CDR3 has 17 residues. As DNA, the CDR3 is TGTGCCAGCAGCGTGTCACAGACTAGCGGGAGTTCCAATGAGCAGTTCTTC. Amino acid sequence: CASSVSQTSGSSNEQFF.

The count of this clone is one. This chain uses TRBV9 with TRBJ2-3; D not resolved. CDR3 length: 13 residues. Trimming removed 3 bases from V and 0 bases from J, with 5 bases in between. Germline V CDR1 and CDR2: SGDLS, YYNGEE. CDR3 sequence reads: CASSDRSTDTQYF. The CDR3 nucleotides read TGTGCCAGCAGCGACCGGAGCACAGATACGCAGTATTTT.

The chain is built from TRBV5-4 and TRBJ1-6; TRBD1 might be the D (6 bases). The CDR3 covers 16 residues. CDR1 and CDR2 (germline): SGHNT, YYREEE (reference sequence). Trimming removed 0 bases from V and 7 bases from J, with 14 bases in between. Here the CDR3 DNA reads TGTGCCAGCAGCTTGGGGGGGCGAGCCGCGAATTCACCCCTCCACTTT. Residues: CASSLGGRAANSPLHF.

J is TRBJ2-4 and V is TRBV11-2; no clear D gene. This CDR3 is built from 13 residues. Germline V gene data show CDR1 as SGHAT and CDR2 as FQNNGV. Trimming cost V 3 bases and J 6 bases, with 9 bases left between them. CDR3 nucleotide sequence: TGTGCCAGCAGCTTGGCACAGAGAAACATTCAGTACTTC. This codes for CASSLAQRNIQYF.

V is TRBV19 and J is TRBJ1-1; 7 positions agree with TRBD1. Germline V lookup: CDR1 LNHDA, CDR2 SQIVND (reference sequence). The CDR3 has 13 amino acids. J lost 4 bases, V lost 3 bases, and 2 bases had no gene match. The CDR3 coding sequence is TGTGCCAGTAGTATGTCAGGGGGCACTGAAGCTTTCTTT. Amino acids: CASSMSGGTEAFF.